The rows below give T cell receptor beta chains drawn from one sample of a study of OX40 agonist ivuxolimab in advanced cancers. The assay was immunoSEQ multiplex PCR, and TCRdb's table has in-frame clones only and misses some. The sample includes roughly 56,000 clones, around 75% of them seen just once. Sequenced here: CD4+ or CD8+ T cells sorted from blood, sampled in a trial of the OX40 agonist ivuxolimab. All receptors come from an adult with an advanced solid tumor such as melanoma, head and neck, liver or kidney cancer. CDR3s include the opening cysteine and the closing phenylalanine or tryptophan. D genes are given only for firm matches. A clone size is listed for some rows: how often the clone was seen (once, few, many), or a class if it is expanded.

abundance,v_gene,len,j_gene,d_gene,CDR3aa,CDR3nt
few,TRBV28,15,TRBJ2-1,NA,CASTSIGSPYNEQFF,TGTGCCAGCACCTCTATCGGGAGTCCCTACAATGAGCAGTTCTTC
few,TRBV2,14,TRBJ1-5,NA,CASSDSYSNQPQHF,TGTGCCAGCAGCGACAGTTATAGCAATCAGCCCCAGCATTTT
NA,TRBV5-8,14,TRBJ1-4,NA,CASSLDRTNEKLFF,TGTGCCAGCAGCTTGGACAGAACTAATGAAAAACTGTTTTTT
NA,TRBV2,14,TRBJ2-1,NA,CASIRDGTTNEQFF,TGTGCCAGCATCCGCGACGGAACTACCAATGAGCAGTTCTTC
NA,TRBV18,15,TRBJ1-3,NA,CASSPPTVLGNTIYF,TGTGCCAGCTCACCACCGACCGTTTTAGGAAACACCATATATTTT
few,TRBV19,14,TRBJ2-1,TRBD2,CASTLAGFSNEQFF,TGTGCCAGTACCCTAGCGGGATTCTCCAATGAGCAGTTCTTC
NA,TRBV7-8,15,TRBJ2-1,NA,CASSAAGRNYNEQFF,TGTGCCAGCAGCGCCGCGGGACGGAATTACAATGAGCAGTTCTTC
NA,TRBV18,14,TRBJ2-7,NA,CASSPGSFYYEQYF,TGTGCCAGCTCACCAGGCAGTTTTTACTACGAGCAGTACTTC
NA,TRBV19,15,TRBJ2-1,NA,CASRMSRDNYNEQFF,TGTGCCAGTAGGATGTCCCGGGACAACTACAATGAGCAGTTCTTC
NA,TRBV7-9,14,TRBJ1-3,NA,CASSFPVDGNTIYF,TGTGCCAGCAGCTTCCCCGTTGACGGAAACACCATATATTTT
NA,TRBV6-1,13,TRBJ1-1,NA,CASSEERRSLAFF,TGTGCCAGCAGTGAAGAAAGGCGGTCGTTGGCTTTCTTT
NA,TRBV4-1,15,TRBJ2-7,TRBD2,CASSLRTSGTYEQYF,TGCGCCAGCAGCCTCCGGACTAGCGGGACCTACGAGCAGTACTTC